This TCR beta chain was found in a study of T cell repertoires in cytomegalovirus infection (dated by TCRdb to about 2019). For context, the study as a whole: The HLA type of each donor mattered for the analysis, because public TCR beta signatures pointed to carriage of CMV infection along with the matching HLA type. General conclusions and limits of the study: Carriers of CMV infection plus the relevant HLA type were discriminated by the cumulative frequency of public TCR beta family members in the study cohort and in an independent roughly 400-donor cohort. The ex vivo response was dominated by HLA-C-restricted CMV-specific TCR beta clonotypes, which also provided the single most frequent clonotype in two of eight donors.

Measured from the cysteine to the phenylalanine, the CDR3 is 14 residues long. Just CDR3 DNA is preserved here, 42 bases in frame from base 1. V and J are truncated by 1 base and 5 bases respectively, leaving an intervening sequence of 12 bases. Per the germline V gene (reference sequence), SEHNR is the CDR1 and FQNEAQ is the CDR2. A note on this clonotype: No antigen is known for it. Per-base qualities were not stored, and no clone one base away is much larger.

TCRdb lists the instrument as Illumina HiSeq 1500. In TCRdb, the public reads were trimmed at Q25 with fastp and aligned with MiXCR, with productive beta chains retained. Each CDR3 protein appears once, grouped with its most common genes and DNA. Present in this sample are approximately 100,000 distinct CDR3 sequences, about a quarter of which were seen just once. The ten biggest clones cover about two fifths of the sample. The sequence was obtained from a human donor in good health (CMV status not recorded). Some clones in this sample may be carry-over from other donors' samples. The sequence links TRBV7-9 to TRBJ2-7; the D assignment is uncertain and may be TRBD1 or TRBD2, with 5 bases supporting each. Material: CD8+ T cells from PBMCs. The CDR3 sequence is CASSLGDGTDEQYF. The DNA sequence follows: TGTGCCAGCAGCTTAGGTGACGGGACCGACGAGCAGTACTTC.